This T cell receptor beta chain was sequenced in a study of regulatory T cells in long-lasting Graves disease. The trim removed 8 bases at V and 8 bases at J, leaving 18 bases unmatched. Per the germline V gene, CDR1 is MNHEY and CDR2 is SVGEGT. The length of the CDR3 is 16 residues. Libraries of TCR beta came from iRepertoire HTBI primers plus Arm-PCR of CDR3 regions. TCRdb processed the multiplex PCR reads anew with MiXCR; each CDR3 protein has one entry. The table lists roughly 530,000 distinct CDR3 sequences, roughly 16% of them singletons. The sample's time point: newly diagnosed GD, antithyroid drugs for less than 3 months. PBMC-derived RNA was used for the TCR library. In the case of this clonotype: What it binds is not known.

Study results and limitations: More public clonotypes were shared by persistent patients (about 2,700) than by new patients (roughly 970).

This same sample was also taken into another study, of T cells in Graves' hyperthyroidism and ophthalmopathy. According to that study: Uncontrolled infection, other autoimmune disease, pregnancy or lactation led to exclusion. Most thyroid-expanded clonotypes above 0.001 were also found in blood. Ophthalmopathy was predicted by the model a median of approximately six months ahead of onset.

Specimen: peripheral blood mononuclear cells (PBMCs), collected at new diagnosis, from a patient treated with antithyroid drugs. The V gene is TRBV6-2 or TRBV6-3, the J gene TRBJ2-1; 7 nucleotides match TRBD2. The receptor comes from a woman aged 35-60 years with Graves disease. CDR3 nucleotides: TGTGCCAGCGAAGGGGAGGGTCTAACGGGCAGGGATGAGCAGTTCTTC. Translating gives CASEGEGLTGRDEQFF.